This T cell receptor beta chain was sequenced during a study of T-cell memory formation after mild COVID-19. TCRdb redid the calling of the 5' RACE reads with MiXCR, one entry per CDR3 protein. The top ten clones hold about 12% of a sample with hundreds of thousands of distinct CDR3 sequences, 15% to 20% of them seen once. The V gene end was trimmed by 7 bases and the J gene end by 5 bases; junction bases not matched to a gene: 6. The CDR3 extends over 14 amino acids. The chain joins TRBV12-3 or TRBV12-4 to TRBJ1-5, with TRBD1 matching 9 bases. This receptor was obtained from an adult woman who had mild COVID-19 (a few samples of this study predate the infection). Cell type and time point are not known. Sequenced material: PBMCs or a T cell subset sorted from them (not recorded which). CDR3 residues: CASTLGQGYQPQHF. The CDR3 nucleotides are TGTGCCAGCACCCTAGGACAGGGGTATCAGCCCCAGCATTTT.